The clone carrying this TCR beta chain has just a few counts. The record originates from a study of T cells in Graves' hyperthyroidism and ophthalmopathy. Background on the study: Initial diagnosis, before any treatment, was when peripheral blood was collected.

The CDR3 contains 14 residues. V was pared by 6 bases and J by 5 bases, with 7 bases of the junction left unmatched. Per germline, CDR1 ENHRY and CDR2 SYGVKD. Amplification of TCR beta CDR3 regions was performed using RNA transcripts as template. First-round RT-PCR with HTBI primers amplified the TCR CDR3 region. TCRdb reprocessed the multiplex PCR reads via MiXCR and lists one record per CDR3 protein. The data show hundreds of thousands of distinct CDR3 sequences, with roughly 20% seen just once and about 35% held by the top ten. The clonotype was recovered from a man in his fifties or sixties with Graves' ophthalmopathy. V gene TRBV10-3 combines with J gene TRBJ2-7; 10 bases agree with TRBD2. Sequenced: blood. The CDR3 DNA is TGTGCCATCAGGGCTAGCGGGAGAGGAGACGAGCAGTACTTC. Its translation: CAIRASGRGDEQYF.